The 22 T cell receptor beta chains below were found in one sample sequenced in a study of CD4 T cells in relation to SARS-CoV-2 and coronaviruses. Assay used: immunoSEQ multiplex PCR; TCRdb lists only in-frame clones, some missing. Seen here are roughly 19,000 clones, 76% observed once, and the top ten hold about 16%. The antigens these receptors bind are not known. CD4+ T cells from unexposed donors were obtained before the COVID-19 pandemic (2011-2018). Isolation of CD4+ T cells took place after roughly nine days in culture. The sample comprised CD4+ T cells from PBMCs, cultured in vitro. The receptor set was obtained from a human donor in good health.

In this sample, this clone turned up a few times. The J gene is TRBJ2-3, the V gene TRBV10-2, with D possibly being TRBD2 (5 bases). V lost 4 bases and J 0 bases, leaving 8 bases between the germline ends. The CDR3 sequence is 14 residues long. Germline loops: CDR1 WSHSY, CDR2 SAAADI. Here the CDR3 reads CASSASTSTDTQYF. DNA for the CDR3: TGCGCCAGCAGTGCTAGCACTAGCACAGATACGCAGTATTTT.

This chain uses TRBV18 with TRBJ2-5; unclear D gene. V was shortened by 4 bases and J by 3 bases, with 9 bases between the two germline ends. Germline CDR1 reads KGHSH; CDR2 reads LQKENI. This CDR3 spans 13 amino acids. The CDR3 DNA reads TGTGCCAGCTCACGCGGTGATAAAGAGACCCAGTACTTC. Amino acids: CASSRGDKETQYF. The whole variable domain, filled in from reference TRBV18 and TRBJ2-5, reads NAGVMQNPRHLVRRRGQEARLRCSPMKGHSHVYWYRQLPEEGLKFMVYLQKENIIDESGMPKERFSAEFPKEGPSILRIQQVVRGDSAAYFCASSRGDKETQYFGPGTRLLVL.

The count of this clone is one. The chain employs TRBV27 and TRBJ1-1; D unresolved. The CDR3 sequence is 14 residues long. Trimming took 0 bases from V and 0 from J, leaving 5 bases between them. Per the germline V gene, CDR1 is MNHEY and CDR2 is SMNVEV (reference sequence). The CDR3, as DNA: TGTGCCAGCAGTTTATCGGCCCTGAACACTGAAGCTTTCTTT. Its translation is CASSLSALNTEAFF.

The chain joins TRBV7-9 to TRBJ2-3; 7 bases line up with TRBD2. This CDR3 has 14 amino acids. V gave up 6 bases and J gave up 5 bases; unmatched junction bases: 8. In germline, CDR1 is SEHNR, CDR2 FQNEAQ (reference sequence). CDR3 residues: CASRRTGGLDTQYF. In DNA, the CDR3 is TGTGCCAGCAGACGAACGGGAGGACTAGATACGCAGTATTTT.

The chain carries TRBV6-5 and TRBJ1-2; 7 bases are shared with TRBD1. Germline loops: CDR1 MNHEY, CDR2 SVGAGI. The CDR3 covers 12 residues. V shed 6 bases, J shed 5 bases, and the junction held 3 bases outside the gene matches. The CDR3 reads CASRPQGYGYTF. CDR3 nucleotides: TGTGCCAGCAGGCCACAGGGGTATGGCTACACCTTC.

The chain carries TRBV5-1 and TRBJ1-4; 7 nucleotides agree with TRBD1. The germline CDR1 and CDR2 sequences are SGHRS and YFSETQ. Trimming at V came to 0 bases and at J to 8 bases, leaving 7 bases not matched to a gene. There are 15 residues in the CDR3. CDR3 DNA sequence: TGCGCCAGCAGCTTGGGGGCAGGGGGAGGAGAAAAACTGTTTTTT. It is translated as CASSLGAGGGEKLFF.

The chain employs TRBV5-4 and TRBJ2-7; tentatively, D is TRBD1 or TRBD2 (5 bases each). This CDR3 is built from 14 residues. V was shortened by 4 bases and J by 4 bases, with 15 bases between the two germline ends. The germline V gene has CDR1 SGHNT and CDR2 YYREEE (reference sequence). The CDR3 region is CASSDGTGRYEQYF. DNA for the CDR3: TGTGCCAGCAGCGACGGGACGGGACGGTACGAGCAGTACTTC.

This clone was seen just once. The gene calls are TRBV11-1 and TRBJ2-5, with D tentatively TRBD1 (7 bases). The germline V and J ends were trimmed by 4 bases and 1 base, with 13 bases remaining between them. Germline V gene sequence: CDR1 SGHAT, CDR2 FQDESV (reference sequence). The CDR3 runs to 15 residues. The CDR3 reads CASSSAGQPQETQYF. The DNA for the CDR3 is TGTGCCAGCAGCTCTGCGGGACAGCCCCAAGAGACCCAGTACTTC.

The CDR3 sequence: CASSISISSGSSNEQFF. As DNA, the CDR3 is TGTGCCAGTAGTATCAGTATATCTAGCGGGAGCTCAAATGAGCAGTTCTTC. This chain joins TRBV19 and TRBJ2-1, with 10 bases lining up with TRBD2. V was clipped by 3 bases and J by 7 bases; unmatched bases: 12. The germline V gene encodes CDR1 LNHDA and CDR2 SQIVND (reference sequence). This CDR3 region has 17 residues.

CDR3 in amino acids: CAGVDSTGELFF. The CDR3 region has the DNA TGTGCCGGTGTGGATTCCACCGGGGAGCTGTTTTTT. The chain recombines TRBV12-3 or TRBV12-4 with TRBJ2-2; D is ambiguous. CDR3 size: 12 residues. Trimming took off 11 bases at V and 4 bases at J, with 11 bases between the two ends.

The chain has TRBV6-4 and TRBJ2-1, with TRBD1 matching over 11 bases. The CDR3 consists of 16 residues. Trimming cost V 4 bases and J 5 bases; bases outside gene matches: 7. Germline CDR1 is MRHNA and CDR2 is SNTAGT. The CDR3 DNA is TGTGCCAGCAGTGTAACCGGGACAGGGGGAAACAATGAGCAGTTCTTC. It specifies CASSVTGTGGNNEQFF.

The chain couples TRBV6-4 to TRBJ2-7; 7 bases agree with TRBD2. The CDR3 has 16 amino acids. Germline-derived CDR1 and CDR2 are MRHNA and SNTAGT. The V gene end was trimmed by 6 bases and the J gene end by 0 bases; junction bases not matched to a gene: 11. Here the CDR3 reads CASSPPAGGGSYEQYF. Here the CDR3 DNA reads TGTGCCAGCAGCCCGCCGGCTGGGGGGGGCTCCTACGAGCAGTACTTC.

This clone was counted a few times. The rearrangement links TRBV18 to TRBJ1-5, with TRBD1 as a possible D gene (5 bases). CDR1 is KGHSH, CDR2 LQKENI, per germline. Trimming shortened V by 2 bases and J by 4 bases, and 9 bases separated the two germline ends. The CDR3 runs 14 residues. The CDR3 spells CASSPSGGNQPQHF. CDR3 sequence (DNA): TGTGCCAGCTCACCAAGCGGGGGAAATCAGCCCCAGCATTTT.

This sequence joins TRBV4-2 and TRBJ1-2; 9 nucleotides align to TRBD1. The germline CDR1 and CDR2 sequences are LGHNA and YNFKEQ. The CDR3 runs 16 residues. V shed 1 base, J shed 3 bases, and the junction held 6 bases outside the gene matches. CDR3 loop: CASSQAGTGHHYGYTF. The CDR3 DNA is TGTGCCAGCAGCCAAGCCGGGACAGGGCACCACTATGGCTACACCTTC.

This clone was observed once. V usage is TRBV30 and J usage is TRBJ1-6; D ambiguous. The CDR3 consists of 11 residues. Per the germline V gene, CDR1 is GTSNPN and CDR2 is SVGIG (reference sequence). V was pared by 3 bases and J by 5 bases, with 2 bases between. Here the CDR3 reads CAWSDNSPLHF. The CDR3 nucleotides read TGTGCCTGGAGCGATAATTCACCCCTCCACTTT.

The genes are TRBV30 and TRBJ1-2; D ambiguous. The germline gives CDR1 GTSNPN, CDR2 SVGIG (reference sequence). V lost 5 bases and J lost 8, with 24 bases in between. The CDR3 contains 15 residues. DNA for the CDR3: TGTGCCTGGTCTAACCCCTCCAGCGTATCTGAGGGCTACACCTTC. Its protein is CAWSNPSSVSEGYTF.

The CDR3 is CSASIGSVQYF. Here the CDR3 DNA reads TGCAGTGCATCCATAGGGAGCGTGCAGTACTTC. The J gene is TRBJ2-7, the V gene TRBV20-1, with D perhaps TRBD2 (5 bases). V lost 6 bases and J 9 bases, leaving 15 bases between the germline ends. Per germline, CDR1 DFQATT and CDR2 SNEGSKA (reference sequence). The CDR3 consists of 11 residues.

The rearrangement joins TRBV25-1 to TRBJ1-4; TRBD1 matches at 11 bases. This CDR3 region has 18 residues. Germline CDR1 and CDR2: MGHDK and SYGVNS. V shed 6 bases, J shed 4 bases, and the junction held 13 bases outside the gene matches. CDR3 region: CASSAPGTGGLGNEKLFF. As DNA, the CDR3 is TGTGCCAGCAGCGCACCTGGGACAGGGGGACTCGGTAATGAAAAACTGTTTTTT. The whole variable domain, filled in from reference TRBV25-1 and TRBJ1-4, reads EADIYQTPRYLVIGTGKKITLECSQTMGHDKMYWYQQDPGMELHLIHYSYGVNSTEKGDLSSESTVSRIRTEHFPLTLESARPSHTSQYLCASSAPGTGGLGNEKLFFGSGTQLSVL.

The J gene is TRBJ2-1, the V gene TRBV10-1; perhaps TRBD2 as D (5 bases). Germline lookup yields CDR1 WNHNN and CDR2 SYGVQD (reference sequence). CDR3 length: 15 residues. Trimming left V 6 bases short and J 3 bases short, with 15 bases between. The CDR3 loop reads CASSPSGDGYNEQFF. In nucleotides, the CDR3 is TGCGCCAGCAGCCCGAGCGGAGATGGCTACAATGAGCAGTTCTTC.

The V gene is TRBV18, the J gene TRBJ2-5, with 7 nucleotides matching TRBD2. The length of the CDR3 is 16 residues. V lost 1 base to trimming and J lost 5 bases; unmatched junction nucleotides: 10. Per the germline V gene, CDR1 is KGHSH and CDR2 is LQKENI. CDR3 bases: TGTGCCAGCTCACCACGAGTGGGAGGGCCTCTTGAGACCCAGTACTTC. Translation: CASSPRVGGPLETQYF.

The table lists this clone with a count of one. V gene TRBV12-5 combines with J gene TRBJ1-1; no reliable D call. There are 14 residues in the CDR3. Looked up from germline, CDR1 is LGHNT and CDR2 is FRNRAP. The germline V and J ends were trimmed by 0 bases and 1 base, with 6 bases remaining between them. The CDR3 reads CASGLVGENTEAFF. The CDR3, as DNA: TGTGCTAGTGGTTTGGTCGGGGAGAACACTGAAGCTTTCTTT.

The V call is TRBV5-6, the J call TRBJ1-1; the D is unclear. Trimming left V 0 bases short and J 8 bases short, with 14 bases between. CDR3 size: 14 residues. Germline-derived CDR1 and CDR2 are SGHDT and YYEEEE. CDR3 sequence reads: CASSLVGSGREAFF. CDR3 bases: TGTGCCAGCAGCTTGGTGGGGTCTGGCAGGGAAGCTTTCTTT. Full variable domain (rest looked up from reference TRBV5-6 and TRBJ1-1): DAGVTQSPTHLIKTRGQQVTLRCSPKSGHDTVSWYQQALGQGPQFIFQYYEEEERQRGNFPDRFSGHQFPNYSSELNVNALLLGDSALYLCASSLVGSGREAFFGQGTRLTVV.